These 2 T cell receptor beta chains were sequenced from one sample in a study of T cell repertoires in cytomegalovirus infection. Their antigen targets remain unknown. From the reads, TCRdb called clonotypes with MiXCR, one entry per CDR3 protein. The sample yields 340,000 or so distinct CDR3 sequences, more than 20% seen once. The material was cultured PBMCs, obtained from culture after CMV antigen stimulation. The receptors originated from a human donor in good health (CMV status not recorded). Some clones in this sample may be carry-over from other donors' samples.

V is TRBV6-1 and J is TRBJ2-5, with 9 bases identical to TRBD1. Germline CDR1 MNHNS, CDR2 SASEGT. The CDR3 length is 14 residues. Losses at the gene ends were 5 bases for V and 5 bases for J; bases not matched to a gene: 6. The CDR3 bases are TGTGCCAGCAGTTCGGGACAGGGCCACGAGACCCAGTACTTC. Translation gives CASSSGQGHETQYF.

The table lists this clonotype with a few counts. The chain recombines TRBV19 with TRBJ2-3; TRBD1 agrees at 7 bases. Germline lookup yields CDR1 LNHDA and CDR2 SQIVND (reference sequence). The junction had 11 bases not matched to a gene; V was cut back by 9 bases and J by 2 bases. The CDR3 runs to 15 residues. The CDR3 DNA sequence: TGTGCCAGCACGGACAGGCCATATAACACAGATACGCAGTATTTT. It is translated as CASTDRPYNTDTQYF.